These 10 T cell receptor beta chains came from one sample sequenced in a study of blood T cell repertoires in COVID-19. Profiling relied on immunoSEQ multiplex PCR, and the TCRdb table lists in-frame clones only, not all of them. The sample carries 45,000 to 55,000 clones, roughly nine tenths recorded once. Sequencing was carried out using peripheral blood. The source is a woman of 80 years or more with acute or convalescent COVID-19.

This chain joins TRBV7-8 and TRBJ1-2, with 7 bases matching TRBD1. V lost 5 bases and J lost 0; bases outside the gene matches: 3. Germline CDR1 is SGHVS and CDR2 is FQNEAQ. This CDR3 region has 14 residues. The CDR3 coding sequence is TGTGCCAGCAGCCGACAGGGAGCTAACTATGGCTACACCTTC. Its translation: CASSRQGANYGYTF.

The J gene is TRBJ1-2, the V gene TRBV19; 9 bases agree with TRBD1. The ends lost 5 bases at V and 8 bases at J; junction bases unmatched: 12. The CDR3 length is 15 residues. In germline, CDR1 is LNHDA, CDR2 SQIVND (reference sequence). The CDR3 nucleotides are TGTGCCAGTAGTGCCCGGGGACAGGGAAGAAACGGCTACACCTTC. This sequence encodes CASSARGQGRNGYTF.

The chain recombines TRBV19 with TRBJ1-4, with D tentatively TRBD1 (5 bases). The germline V gene has CDR1 LNHDA and CDR2 SQIVND (reference sequence). V lost 1 base, J lost 8 bases, and 11 bases lay in between. CDR3 length: 14 residues. This CDR3 is CASSIGAGQEKLFF. In DNA, the CDR3 is TGTGCCAGTAGTATAGGGGCAGGACAAGAAAAACTGTTTTTT.

Note on this clone: At one boundary the junction diverges from the germline segment, which might be a read error. CDR3 amino acids: CASSWTGNSEAFF. The DNA for the CDR3 is TGTGCCAGCTCGTGGACAGGGAACTCTGAAGCTTTCTTT. V is TRBV6-5 and J is TRBJ1-1; 8 bases agree with TRBD1. Germline CDR1 is MNHEY and CDR2 is SVGAGI. This CDR3 is 13 amino acids long.

The chain combines TRBV10-3 with TRBJ2-2; D remains unclear. The CDR3 contains 14 residues. Trimming stripped 4 bases from V and 3 bases from J, with 9 bases between. CDR1 ENHRY and CDR2 SYGVKD come from the germline V gene. CDR3 sequence (DNA): TGTGCCATCAGTGGAACGGGTGACACCGGGGAGCTGTTTTTT. It specifies CAISGTGDTGELFF.

The chain combines TRBV2 with TRBJ1-5; D call uncertain. Trimming left V 4 bases short and J 7 bases short, with 14 bases between. There are 14 residues in the CDR3. From germline, CDR1 is SNHLY and CDR2 FYNNEI. CDR3 sequence reads: CASSGSSLSQPQHF. The CDR3 DNA follows: TGTGCCAGCAGTGGCTCTTCCCTATCCCAGCCCCAGCATTTT. The full variable domain, in which reference TRBV2 and TRBJ1-5 provide the parts outside the CDR3, is EPEVTQTPSHQVTQMGQEVILRCVPISNHLYFYWYRQILGQKVEFLVSFYNNEISEKSEIFDDQFSVERPDGSNFTLKIRSTKLEDSAMYFCASSGSSLSQPQHFGDGTRLSIL.

J is TRBJ1-1 and V is TRBV19; tentatively, D is TRBD1 (5 bases). The V and J ends lost 5 bases and 4 bases respectively, with 14 bases between them. The CDR3 covers 14 residues. Germline V CDR1 and CDR2: LNHDA, SQIVND (reference sequence). The CDR3 spells CASSPSGVSTEAFF. The CDR3 coding sequence is TGTGCCAGTAGTCCCTCGGGGGTGAGCACTGAAGCTTTCTTT.

V and J are TRBV4-2 and TRBJ2-1, with D possibly matching TRBD1 (5 bases). Trimming took 0 bases from V and 10 from J, leaving 13 bases between them. The CDR3 runs 14 residues. Germline values: CDR1 LGHNA, CDR2 YNFKEQ. The chain's CDR3 is CASSQDQGVGEQFF. The CDR3 DNA reads as TGTGCCAGCAGCCAAGACCAAGGGGTTGGGGAGCAGTTCTTC.

CDR3 protein: CASASGINQPQHF. The CDR3 bases are TGTGCCAGTGCCTCGGGGATTAATCAGCCCCAGCATTTT. V is TRBV19 and J is TRBJ1-5; D is unclear. V was shortened by 8 bases and J by 4 bases, with 12 bases between the two germline ends. The CDR3 loop spans 13 amino acids. Germline lookup yields CDR1 LNHDA and CDR2 SQIVND (reference sequence).

This chain links TRBV11-2 with TRBJ2-1; maybe TRBD1 (6 bases). This CDR3 region has 15 residues. The V gene lost 0 bases and the J gene lost 10 bases, with 16 bases spanning the gap. Germline CDR1 SGHAT, CDR2 FQNNGV. Here the CDR3 DNA reads TGTGCCAGCAGCTTAGATCATGGGACATTTGGCGAGCAGTTCTTC. Translating gives CASSLDHGTFGEQFF.